A single sample gave rise to the 25 T cell receptor beta chains below, sequenced in a study of shared clonotypes between healthy human individuals. Clones were read by immunoSEQ multiplex PCR, and TCRdb kept only the in-frame ones, dropping some. The sample lists approximately 350,000 clones; approximately 79% were seen once. Material: memory CD4+ T cells sorted from blood. Stated subset: CD45RA-negative fraction. These TCRs come from a man aged 30-40 years in good health.

This sequence joins TRBV6-1 and TRBJ2-7; 7 bases agree with TRBD2. The J segment lost 3 bases and the V segment lost 4 bases, leaving 12 bases of the junction unmatched. Germline CDR1 is MNHNS and CDR2 is SASEGT. CDR3 length equals 16 residues. CDR3 region: CASSVRGRGGDYEQYF. Here the CDR3 DNA reads TGTGCCAGCAGTGTGCGCGGACGTGGGGGGGACTACGAGCAGTACTTC.

The chain is built from TRBV5-1 and TRBJ2-7; D possibly uses TRBD1 or TRBD2 (5 bases each). The V gene lost 4 bases and the J gene lost 2 bases, with 16 bases spanning the gap. CDR1 SGHRS and CDR2 YFSETQ come from the germline V gene. This CDR3 region has 15 residues. CDR3 bases: TGCGCCAGCAGCCGGATCGGGGCAGGCACCTACGAGCAGTACTTC. This codes for CASSRIGAGTYEQYF. Filled out from reference TRBV5-1 and TRBJ2-7, the complete variable domain reads KAGVTQTPRYLIKTRGQQVTLSCSPISGHRSVSWYQQTPGQGLQFLFEYFSETQRNKGNFPGRFSGRQFSNSRSEMNVSTLELGDSALYLCASSRIGAGTYEQYFGPGTRLTVT.

The chain couples TRBV2 to TRBJ1-3; tentatively, D is TRBD1 (6 bases). The V end lost 3 bases, the J end lost 4 bases, and 13 bases lay between the germline ends. The CDR3 covers 15 residues. Germline V gene data show CDR1 as SNHLY and CDR2 as FYNNEI. CDR3 DNA: TGTGCCAGCAGTGATGGACAGCCACTAGGAAACACCATATATTTT. Translation gives CASSDGQPLGNTIYF.

As to this clone: It is likely a read error, because the conserved phenylalanine at the end of the CDR3 is missing. The DNA is left out, because the CDR3 cannot be placed on it with certainty; the CDR3 is given as TCRdb lists it. The gene calls are TRBV5-6 and TRBJ2-6; TRBD2 reflects the table's D call only, with no check against the DNA. Germline V gene lookup returns CDR1 SGHDT and CDR2 YYEEEE. The CDR3 has 10 amino acids, counting both end residues. The CDR3 protein is CASSLVTLSL.

This clone was observed a few times. This CDR3 is CASSPYVRTGSTDTQYF. CDR3 bases: TGTGCCAGCTCACCTTATGTGCGGACAGGGAGCACAGATACGCAGTATTTT. This chain links TRBV18 with TRBJ2-3; 8 nucleotides line up with TRBD1. With 3 bases clipped from V and 0 bases from J, the junction kept 8 bases outside the gene matches. CDR1 KGHSH and CDR2 LQKENI come from the germline V gene. The CDR3 consists of 17 residues. The variable domain in full, with the rest retrieved from reference TRBV18 and TRBJ2-3, is NAGVMQNPRHLVRRRGQEARLRCSPMKGHSHVYWYRQLPEEGLKFMVYLQKENIIDESGMPKERFSAEFPKEGPSILRIQQVVRGDSAAYFCASSPYVRTGSTDTQYFGPGTRLTVL.

The genes are TRBV13 and TRBJ2-5; 13 nucleotides align to TRBD2. The CDR3 is 17 amino acids. Germline CDR1 PRHDT, CDR2 FYEKMQ (reference sequence). V shed 1 base, J shed 5 bases, and the junction held 7 bases outside the gene matches. CDR3 bases: TGTGCCAGCAGCTTAGTTGGACTAGCGGGAGTAGGGGAGACCCAGTACTTC. It specifies CASSLVGLAGVGETQYF.

This chain connects TRBV4-2 to TRBJ2-3; D is ambiguous. Looked up from germline, CDR1 is LGHNA and CDR2 is YNFKEQ. The CDR3 totals 14 residues. The V and J ends lost 6 bases and 2 bases respectively, with 12 bases between them. The CDR3 reads CASSLKRYTDTQYF. The CDR3 DNA is TGTGCCAGCAGTCTCAAACGTTACACAGATACGCAGTATTTT.

The chain couples TRBV2 to TRBJ2-3; 7 bases line up with TRBD2. The CDR3 has 16 residues. J lost 7 bases, V lost 2 bases, and 12 bases had no gene match. Germline-derived CDR1 and CDR2 are SNHLY and FYNNEI. The CDR3 loop is CASSELGGSNPNTQYF. DNA for the CDR3: TGTGCCAGCAGTGAATTGGGCGGGAGTAATCCGAATACGCAGTATTTT.

The chain recombines TRBV4-1 with TRBJ1-4, with 7 bases fitting TRBD1. V was pared by 2 bases and J by 6 bases, with 6 bases of the junction left unmatched. Germline V lookup: CDR1 MGHRA, CDR2 YSYEKL. This CDR3 comprises 15 residues. CDR3: CASSQTGTDDEKLFF. The CDR3 DNA reads as TGCGCCAGCAGCCAAACCGGGACAGATGATGAAAAACTGTTTTTT.

V gene TRBV7-7 combines with J gene TRBJ2-2; 8 bases map to TRBD2. CDR3 size: 15 residues. Germline CDR1 reads SSHAT; CDR2 reads FNYEAQ (reference sequence). This CDR3 is CASGGVAGNTGELFF. The CDR3 bases are TGTGCTAGCGGCGGGGTAGCGGGAAACACCGGGGAGCTGTTTTTT.

V gene TRBV11-3 combines with J gene TRBJ1-1; D is perhaps TRBD1 (6 bases). The CDR3 loop spans 16 amino acids. The V end lost 5 bases, the J end lost 2 bases, and 18 bases lay between the germline ends. In germline, CDR1 is SGHNT, CDR2 YENEEA. The DNA of the CDR3 is TGTGCCAGCAGCCCGAGGGTCAAGACAGGTAACACTGAAGCTTTCTTT. Protein product: CASSPRVKTGNTEAFF.

V is TRBV7-2 and J is TRBJ2-2, with TRBD2 as a possible D gene (5 bases). V was pared by 2 bases and J by 7 bases, with 17 bases between. This CDR3 is built from 16 residues. The germline V gene has CDR1 SGHTA and CDR2 FQGNSA. CDR3 residues: CASSLPPGSGSGELFF. CDR3 nucleotide sequence: TGTGCCAGCAGCTTACCACCCGGTTCTGGGAGCGGGGAGCTGTTTTTT. The variable domain in full, with the rest retrieved from reference TRBV7-2 and TRBJ2-2, is GAGVSQSPSNKVTEKGKDVELRCDPISGHTALYWYRQSLGQGLEFLIYFQGNSAPDKSGLPSDRFSAERTGGSVSTLTIQRTQQEDSAVYLCASSLPPGSGSGELFFGEGSRLTVL.

This CDR3 is CASSPLRQGNRYGYTF. In DNA, the CDR3 is TGTGCCAGCAGCCCCCTCCGACAGGGTAATCGGTATGGCTACACCTTC. The chain is built from TRBV11-1 and TRBJ1-2; 7 nucleotides agree with TRBD1. CDR3 size: 16 residues. Germline V CDR1 and CDR2: SGHAT, FQDESV (reference sequence). Germline trimming cut 5 bases from V and 5 bases from J; bases unmatched to any gene: 14.

The chain has TRBV7-8 and TRBJ1-3; no firm D call. The CDR3 spans 13 residues. The germline V and J ends were trimmed by 5 bases and 4 bases, with 9 bases remaining between them. Germline CDR1 is SGHVS and CDR2 is FQNEAQ. CDR3 protein: CASSLGRGNTIYF. The CDR3 bases are TGTGCCAGCAGCCTCGGTCGGGGAAACACCATATATTTT.

V usage is TRBV29-1 and J usage is TRBJ2-5; possibly TRBD1 for D (5 bases). The CDR3 has 14 residues. V was cut by 6 bases and J by 4 bases, with 18 bases left in between. Germline loops: CDR1 SQVTM, CDR2 ANQGSEA. CDR3 in amino acids: CSVLRVQGIETQYF. The CDR3 nucleotides are TGCAGCGTCCTTAGGGTCCAGGGAATAGAGACCCAGTACTTC.

This chain uses TRBV10-3 with TRBJ2-2; D might be TRBD1 or TRBD2, each matching 6 bases. CDR3 size: 14 residues. Germline values: CDR1 ENHRY, CDR2 SYGVKD. V lost 7 bases and J 3 bases, leaving 12 bases between the germline ends. CDR3 nucleotide sequence: TGTGCCATCAAAAGGGGGGAATACACCGGGGAGCTGTTTTTT. This encodes CAIKRGEYTGELFF.

With regard to this clone: A read error may produce the germline difference seen at one junction end. The chain carries TRBV29-1 and TRBJ2-1; possible D gene TRBD1, 5 bases. CDR1 is SQVTM, CDR2 ANQGSEA, per germline. The CDR3 is made up of 13 amino acids. In DNA form, the CDR3 reads TGCAGCGTTGAACAAACTCAGGGAAATGGGCAGTTCTTC. Amino acids: CSVEQTQGNGQFF.

Notes on this clone: This likely reflects a read error, since a far larger clone is one base away. The identical CDR3 is also encoded by other nucleotide sequences in the sample. The J gene is TRBJ2-7, the V gene TRBV29-1; 7 positions match TRBD1. Germline values: CDR1 SQVTM, CDR2 ANQGSEA. V dropped 6 bases and J dropped 3; count of bases not matched to a gene: 2. The CDR3 is 11 amino acids. The CDR3 nucleotides are TGCAGCGTGGGGACAGTCTACGAGCAGTACTTC. The encoded protein is CSVGTVYEQYF.

The rearrangement links TRBV19 to TRBJ2-2; 10 bases are shared with TRBD1. The CDR3 is 16 amino acids. Germline assignment: CDR1 LNHDA and CDR2 SQIVND (reference sequence). V was clipped by 5 bases and J by 4 bases; unmatched bases: 7. This CDR3 is CASSSRTGGGTGELFF. The DNA for the CDR3 is TGTGCCAGTAGTTCTAGGACAGGGGGAGGCACCGGGGAGCTGTTTTTT. Full variable domain (outside the CDR3, taken from reference TRBV19 and TRBJ2-2): DGGITQSPKYLFRKEGQNVTLSCEQNLNHDAMYWYRQDPGQGLRLIYYSQIVNDFQKGDIAEGYSVSREKKESFPLTVTSAQKNPTAFYLCASSSRTGGGTGELFFGEGSRLTVL.

CDR3 coding DNA: TGTGCCAGCAGCGTAGAAGGGACGCAGCAAGAGACCCAGTACTTC. Amino acid sequence: CASSVEGTQQETQYF. The chain couples TRBV9 to TRBJ2-5; D might be TRBD1 or TRBD2, each matching 5 bases. Trimming pared 0 bases from V and 2 bases from J, leaving 11 bases between. The CDR3 has 15 residues. Germline CDR1 SGDLS, CDR2 YYNGEE.

The chain carries TRBV28 and TRBJ1-2; 10 nucleotides agree with TRBD1. V dropped 9 bases and J dropped 5; count of bases not matched to a gene: 12. The length of the CDR3 is 15 residues. Germline V lookup: CDR1 MDHEN, CDR2 SYDVKM. The CDR3: CASQEPGTGDYGYTF. The CDR3 DNA is TGTGCCAGTCAGGAACCGGGGACAGGGGATTATGGCTACACCTTC.

Concerning this clone itself: Relative to the germline gene, one junction end is altered; a read error may explain this. The genes are TRBV6-6 and TRBJ1-2, with D maybe TRBD1 (5 bases). The CDR3 sequence is 14 residues long. Germline CDR1 reads MNHNY; CDR2 reads SVGAGI (reference sequence). CDR3: CAISEGTAAYGYTF. The CDR3 DNA sequence: TGTGCCATCAGTGAGGGGACGGCAGCTTATGGCTACACCTTC.

This clone showed up just a few times. The chain employs TRBV4-1 and TRBJ1-4; 9 bases align to TRBD1. Trimming took 4 bases from V and 7 from J; bases not matched to a gene: 7. The CDR3 consists of 15 residues. The V gene's germline CDR1 is MGHRA and CDR2 YSYEKL. The CDR3 is CASSREQGASEKLFF. CDR3 nucleotide sequence: TGCGCCAGCAGCCGCGAACAGGGGGCGAGTGAAAAACTGTTTTTT.

The rearrangement links TRBV28 to TRBJ2-2, with D unclear. CDR1 is MDHEN, CDR2 SYDVKM, per germline. Trimming cost V 6 bases and J 5 bases, with 10 bases left between them. This CDR3 has 13 residues. The CDR3 region is CASSPQVTGELFF. The DNA for the CDR3 is TGTGCCAGCAGCCCCCAAGTAACCGGGGAGCTGTTTTTT.

The chain is built from TRBV10-3 and TRBJ2-1; D gene uncertain. Trimming cost V 6 bases and J 11 bases, with 14 bases left between them. Germline assignment: CDR1 ENHRY and CDR2 SYGVKD. The CDR3 is 12 amino acids. The CDR3 sequence is CAIRRFRNQQFF. CDR3 coding DNA: TGTGCCATCAGACGTTTTCGGAACCAGCAGTTCTTC.